This TCR beta chain was obtained from a study of blood T cell repertoires in COVID-19. Background on the study: T cells, B-cell-depleted T cells, or PBMCs supplied cDNA or gDNA.

In this sample, this clone turned up once. V gave up 8 bases and J gave up 7 bases, with 5 bases separating them. CDR1 and CDR2 (germline): DFQATT, SNEGSKA (reference sequence). CDR3 length: 8 amino acids. As originally analysed: Reference gene primers were amplified, and this amplification served to estimate nucleated cell counts. The assay was immunoSEQ multiplex PCR, and TCRdb's table has in-frame clones only and misses some. D and trimming come from the DNA, and the V and J calls and clone size come from that table. The repertoire holds 120,000 or so clones, over 75% seen once, with 27% in the top ten.

The clonotype comes from a woman at least 80 years old with acute or convalescent COVID-19. What was sequenced was peripheral blood. The J gene is TRBJ1-2, the V gene TRBV20-1; no clear D gene. The CDR3 sequence is CSRAGYTF. Written as DNA, the CDR3 is TGCAGTAGAGCTGGCTACACCTTC.